The 10 T cell receptor beta chains presented below share a single source sample, sequenced in a study of blood T cell repertoires in COVID-19. Sequencing was performed with immunoSEQ multiplex PCR; in TCRdb, only in-frame clones are kept and a portion is missing. The sample records hundreds of thousands of clones, roughly 89% being singletons. The material sequenced was peripheral blood. The receptor source for this set is a man between 60 and 75 years old who had recovered from COVID-19.

A word on this clone: Other DNA sequences in this specimen translate into the identical CDR3. The CDR3 loop is CASSQGGETQYF. The CDR3 coding sequence is TGTGCCAGCAGTCAGGGGGGAGAGACCCAGTACTTC. The chain is built from TRBV6-5 and TRBJ2-5, with D perhaps TRBD1 (7 bases). The CDR3 has 12 amino acids. Trimming took off 5 bases at V and 4 bases at J, with 8 bases between the two ends. Looked up from germline, CDR1 is MNHEY and CDR2 is SVGAGI.

The J gene is TRBJ2-1, the V gene TRBV10-1, with 7 bases fitting TRBD1. V lost 6 bases and J lost 15; bases outside the gene matches: 29. Germline V CDR1 and CDR2: WNHNN, SYGVQD (reference sequence). The CDR3 totals 18 residues. CDR3 residues: CASRRQGELGGAVARSFF. CDR3 coding DNA: TGCGCCAGCAGGCGGCAGGGGGAGTTGGGTGGGGCTGTGGCGCGTTCGTTCTTC.

The gene calls are TRBV2 and TRBJ2-7, with TRBD2 matching over 12 bases. CDR3 length equals 14 residues. The germline V gene has CDR1 SNHLY and CDR2 FYNNEI. V lost 6 bases and J lost 0; bases outside the gene matches: 0. The CDR3 DNA sequence: TGTGCCAGCAGGACTAGCGGGGGCTCCTACGAGCAGTACTTC. It encodes CASRTSGGSYEQYF.

The V and J genes are TRBV11-3 and TRBJ2-2; D gene unclear. Deletions cut 1 base from V and 3 bases from J, with 6 bases between. The CDR3 is 14 amino acids. Germline V CDR1 and CDR2: SGHNT, YENEEA. This CDR3 is CASSLGVDTGELFF. The CDR3 DNA reads TGTGCCAGCAGCTTAGGAGTAGACACCGGGGAGCTGTTTTTT. Full variable domain (remainder filled in from reference TRBV11-3 and TRBJ2-2): EAGVVQSPRYKIIEKKQPVAFWCNPISGHNTLYWYLQNLGQGPELLIRYENEEAVDDSQLPKDRFSAERLKGVDSTLKIQPAELGDSAVYLCASSLGVDTGELFFGEGSRLTVL.

The genes are TRBV7-3 and TRBJ2-1; D may be TRBD1 (5 bases). Trimming removed 0 bases from V and 0 bases from J, with 9 bases in between. Per germline, CDR1 SGHTA and CDR2 FQGTGA. The CDR3 extends over 16 amino acids. In DNA form, the CDR3 reads TGTGCCAGCAGCTTAACTAGGACAACCTCCTACAATGAGCAGTTCTTC. Amino acids: CASSLTRTTSYNEQFF.

This clone has just one count. This chain connects TRBV12-2 to TRBJ2-3; TRBD2, the table's D call, was not compared with the DNA. TRBV12-2 is a pseudogene segment. This CDR3 has 16 residues. DNA for the CDR3: TGTGCAAGTCGCCCTCCGCTAGCGGGGGGTGGGAATACGCAGTATTTT. Amino acid sequence: CASRPPLAGGGNTQYF.

This clone was recorded only once. The V and J genes are TRBV5-5 and TRBJ2-2, with TRBD2 matching over 10 bases. Germline V lookup: CDR1 SGHKS, CDR2 YYEKEE (reference sequence). The CDR3 extends over 15 amino acids. The V segment lost 1 base and the J segment 5 bases; nucleotides outside the gene matches: 2. The DNA of the CDR3 is TGTGCCAGCAGCTTGCAACTAGCGGGAACCGGGGAGCTGTTTTTT. It specifies CASSLQLAGTGELFF. Looking up the rest from reference TRBV5-5 and TRBJ2-2 gives the full variable domain: DAGVTQSPTHLIKTRGQQVTLRCSPISGHKSVSWYQQVLGQGPQFIFQYYEKEERGRGNFPDRFSARQFPNYSSELNVNALLLGDSALYLCASSLQLAGTGELFFGEGSRLTVL.

The rearrangement links TRBV19 to TRBJ1-5, with D possibly being TRBD1 (6 bases). Germline V lookup: CDR1 LNHDA, CDR2 SQIVND (reference sequence). Deletions cut 6 bases from V and 7 bases from J, with 13 bases between. The CDR3 runs to 13 residues. The CDR3 DNA follows: TGTGCCAGTAGCATCAACAGGGAACAGCCCCAGCATTTT. The encoded protein is CASSINREQPQHF. The variable domain in full, completed from reference TRBV19 and TRBJ1-5, reads DGGITQSPKYLFRKEGQNVTLSCEQNLNHDAMYWYRQDPGQGLRLIYYSQIVNDFQKGDIAEGYSVSREKKESFPLTVTSAQKNPTAFYLCASSINREQPQHFGDGTRLSIL.

This clone was recorded only once. The V and J genes are TRBV7-8 and TRBJ1-2, with D possibly matching TRBD1 (6 bases). The CDR3 consists of 16 residues. Germline V gene lookup returns CDR1 SGHVS and CDR2 FQNEAQ. V shed 5 bases and J shed 1 base, with 17 bases lying between them. CDR3 DNA: TGTGCCAGCAGCCCGGCCCAGGGGCTTTTTAACTATGGCTACACCTTC. Translation gives CASSPAQGLFNYGYTF.

This clone showed up just once. The V call is TRBV19, the J call TRBJ1-5, with D uncertain. The CDR3 has 14 amino acids. Looked up from germline, CDR1 is LNHDA and CDR2 is SQIVND (reference sequence). Trimming cost V 5 bases and J 0 bases, with 8 bases left between them. DNA for the CDR3: TGTGCCAGTAGTTGGCAGAATAGCAATCAGCCCCAGCATTTT. Protein product: CASSWQNSNQPQHF.